The 24 T cell receptor beta chains below were found in one sample sequenced in a study of T cell responses to AZD1222 COVID-19 vaccine. This table comes from immunoSEQ multiplex PCR, and its TCRdb copy is limited to in-frame clones, with some not included. The sample shows roughly 98,000 clones, about 92% of them seen only once. Sequencing was performed on peripheral blood, taken on day 0 of AZD1222 vaccination. These receptors were obtained from an adult in good health.

The chain recombines TRBV4-2 with TRBJ1-1; no clear D gene. Germline V gene sequence: CDR1 LGHNA, CDR2 YNFKEQ. This CDR3 comprises 11 residues. Trimming cost V 0 bases and J 8 bases, with 4 bases left between them. Here the CDR3 reads CASSQELEAFF. For the CDR3, the DNA is TGTGCCAGCAGCCAAGAACTCGAAGCTTTCTTT.

J is TRBJ1-2 and V is TRBV5-4, with 10 bases fitting TRBD1. The junction had 14 bases not matched to a gene; V was cut back by 0 bases and J by 9 bases. The CDR3 has 17 amino acids. In germline, CDR1 is SGHNT, CDR2 YYREEE (reference sequence). The CDR3 coding sequence is TGTGCCAGCAGCTTGGTTCGGGGGACAGGGGCTACTGGGAGCTACACCTTC. Translating it yields CASSLVRGTGATGSYTF.

The CDR3 region is CASSAGQGAGYGYTF. CDR3 DNA sequence: TGCGCCAGCAGCGCCGGACAGGGGGCTGGCTATGGCTACACCTTC. The chain combines TRBV5-1 with TRBJ1-2; 11 nucleotides match TRBD1. J gave up 4 bases and V 4 bases, and 6 bases lay outside the gene matches. The CDR3 is 15 residues long. Germline CDR1 SGHRS, CDR2 YFSETQ.

The chain uses TRBV19 and TRBJ2-4, with D maybe TRBD2 (6 bases). Germline CDR1 is LNHDA and CDR2 is SQIVND (reference sequence). The CDR3 spans 19 residues. Trimming took off 6 bases at V and 1 base at J, with 25 bases between the two ends. The CDR3 is CASSPLWASAHRAKNIQYF. CDR3 nucleotide sequence: TGTGCCAGTAGCCCCCTCTGGGCTAGCGCCCATCGGGCCAAAAACATTCAGTACTTC.

This clone appeared once. The V call is TRBV19, the J call TRBJ2-1; TRBD2 aligns across 9 bases. Per the germline V gene, CDR1 is LNHDA and CDR2 is SQIVND (reference sequence). This CDR3 has 15 amino acids. V shed 5 bases and J 7 bases; nucleotides not matched to a gene: 9. Written as DNA, the CDR3 is TGTGCCAGTAGTTGGTCTAGCGGGATGGAAAATGAGCAGTTCTTC. Encoded protein: CASSWSSGMENEQFF.

This chain uses TRBV30 with TRBJ1-6; 8 bases match TRBD1. The CDR3 contains 15 residues. Germline V CDR1 and CDR2: GTSNPN, SVGIG (reference sequence). Trimming took 1 base from V and 10 from J; bases not matched to a gene: 9. CDR3 amino acids: CAWSEYDRGGSPLHF. CDR3 nucleotide sequence: TGTGCCTGGAGTGAATATGACAGGGGCGGGTCACCCCTCCACTTT.

The chain employs TRBV19 and TRBJ2-2; D might be TRBD2 (6 bases). The germline CDR1 and CDR2 sequences are LNHDA and SQIVND (reference sequence). The CDR3 extends over 12 amino acids. Trimming shortened V by 6 bases and J by 7 bases, and 9 bases separated the two germline ends. In nucleotides, the CDR3 is TGTGCCAGTAGAAAGGAGGGCGGGGAGCTGTTTTTT. Translating it yields CASRKEGGELFF.

This rearrangement joins TRBV6-5 to TRBJ1-2; TRBD1 matches 7 bases. This CDR3 spans 15 amino acids. J gave up 3 bases and V 6 bases, and 10 bases lay outside the gene matches. Per the germline V gene, CDR1 is MNHEY and CDR2 is SVGAGI. CDR3 protein: CASRPRGGADYGYTF. CDR3 DNA: TGTGCCAGCAGGCCTCGAGGGGGCGCCGACTATGGCTACACCTTC.

The CDR3 loop reads CASSPSGRAGETQYF. As DNA, the CDR3 is TGTGCCAGCAGCCCAAGCGGGAGGGCCGGTGAGACCCAGTACTTC. The J gene is TRBJ2-5, the V gene TRBV11-3; 10 nucleotides match TRBD2. J lost 5 bases, V lost 5 bases, and 8 bases had no gene match. CDR1 is SGHNT, CDR2 YENEEA, per germline. CDR3 length: 15 residues.

The CDR3 here is CASKLAGGPHEQFF. CDR3 sequence (DNA): TGTGCCAGTAAACTAGCGGGAGGCCCCCATGAGCAGTTCTTC. This chain uses TRBV7-8 with TRBJ2-1; 12 positions match TRBD2. Germline V gene lookup returns CDR1 SGHVS and CDR2 FQNEAQ. J gave up 8 bases and V 9 bases, and 8 bases lay outside the gene matches. The CDR3 extends over 14 amino acids.

The chain links TRBV19 to TRBJ2-3; 8 positions agree with TRBD1. The length of the CDR3 is 15 residues. CDR1 and CDR2 from the germline V gene are LNHDA and SQIVND (reference sequence). After removal of 4 bases from V and 1 base from J, the junction contained 4 bases not matched to a gene. CDR3 sequence: CASSNQGAGTDTQYF. The CDR3 bases are TGTGCCAGTAGTAATCAGGGGGCAGGCACAGATACGCAGTATTTT. The full variable domain, with the rest looked up from reference TRBV19 and TRBJ2-3, is DGGITQSPKYLFRKEGQNVTLSCEQNLNHDAMYWYRQDPGQGLRLIYYSQIVNDFQKGDIAEGYSVSREKKESFPLTVTSAQKNPTAFYLCASSNQGAGTDTQYFGPGTRLTVL.

The chain carries TRBV7-3 and TRBJ2-1; D might be TRBD1 or TRBD2, each matching 5 bases. V was shortened by 0 bases and J by 7 bases, with 16 bases between the two germline ends. The germline CDR1 and CDR2 sequences are SGHTA and FQGTGA. The CDR3 extends over 16 amino acids. CDR3 protein: CASSLTWDASANEQFF. CDR3 DNA sequence: TGTGCCAGCAGCTTAACGTGGGACGCCTCGGCGAATGAGCAGTTCTTC.

The sample holds one count of this clone. This chain connects TRBV2 to TRBJ2-2; the match to TRBD2 covers 11 bases. The junction had 5 bases not matched to a gene; V was cut back by 5 bases and J by 3 bases. This CDR3 is 16 amino acids long. The germline V gene has CDR1 SNHLY and CDR2 FYNNEI. The CDR3: CASSIPSGGHTGELFF. The DNA of the CDR3 is TGTGCCAGCAGTATCCCTAGCGGGGGGCACACCGGGGAGCTGTTTTTT.

The chain has TRBV19 and TRBJ1-5; the D gene is possibly TRBD1 (6 bases). The length of the CDR3 is 14 residues. The germline V gene has CDR1 LNHDA and CDR2 SQIVND (reference sequence). Trimming shortened V by 6 bases and J by 5 bases, and 14 bases separated the two germline ends. The DNA of the CDR3 is TGTGCCAGTAGCCCCGACAGGTTAGATCAGCCCCAGCATTTT. This sequence encodes CASSPDRLDQPQHF.

This clone showed up just a few times. This chain connects TRBV7-9 to TRBJ1-1, with TRBD1 matching over 8 bases. CDR3 length: 12 residues. CDR1 is SEHNR and CDR2 is FQNEAQ in the germline V gene (reference sequence). With V trimmed by 5 bases and J by 8 bases, 4 bases remained unmatched. This CDR3 is CASSPGGSEAFF. CDR3 bases: TGTGCCAGCAGCCCAGGGGGCTCGGAAGCTTTCTTT.

V gene TRBV21-1 combines with J gene TRBJ2-4; the table's TRBD1 call for D was not verified on the DNA. TRBV21-1 is a recognized pseudogene. The CDR3 has 17 residues. CDR3 amino acids: CASSPRRGPQRENIQYF. The CDR3 bases are TGTGCCAGCAGCCCCCGCAGGGGCCCCCAAAGGGAGAACATTCAGTACTTC.

This chain connects TRBV14 to TRBJ2-5; weak D call: TRBD2 (6 bases). The length of the CDR3 is 14 residues. Germline-derived CDR1 and CDR2 are SGHDN and FVKESK. Trimming removed 2 bases from V and 4 bases from J, with 11 bases in between. The CDR3 region has the DNA TGTGCCAGCAGCCAAAAGGAGGGCCGAGAGACCCAGTACTTC. It translates to CASSQKEGRETQYF.

This sequence joins TRBV23-1 and TRBJ2-1, with 8 positions matching TRBD2. TRBV23-1 is filed as an ORF, its function uncertain. Losses at the gene ends were 1 base for V and 4 bases for J; bases not matched to a gene: 6. The CDR3 has 16 residues. The CDR3 DNA reads as TGCGCCAGCAGTCAATTTGTTAGCGGGGAATACAATGAGCAGTTCTTC. Its protein is CASSQFVSGEYNEQFF.

The rearrangement uses TRBV19 and TRBJ1-2; D may be TRBD1 (5 bases). V lost 2 bases to trimming and J lost 6 bases, with 16 bases between them. The CDR3 totals 15 residues. Looked up from germline, CDR1 is LNHDA and CDR2 is SQIVND (reference sequence). The CDR3 loop reads CASSILGTGEDGYTF. CDR3 DNA: TGTGCCAGTAGTATACTTGGAACGGGGGAAGATGGCTACACCTTC.

The chain joins TRBV5-1 to TRBJ2-7; D not resolved. Trimming removed 1 base at V and 3 bases at J, with 14 bases between. This CDR3 contains 15 residues. Germline assignment: CDR1 SGHRS and CDR2 YFSETQ. The CDR3 DNA is TGCGCCAGCAGCTTGATGGACGGATCTTACTACGAGCAGTACTTC. This sequence encodes CASSLMDGSYYEQYF.

The rearrangement links TRBV5-1 to TRBJ1-3; tentative D call: TRBD1 (5 bases). Germline CDR1 is SGHRS and CDR2 is YFSETQ. The V end lost 4 bases, the J end lost 2 bases, and 10 bases lay between the germline ends. The CDR3 is 14 amino acids. The CDR3 protein is CASSRDGTGNTIYF. The CDR3 DNA reads as TGCGCCAGCAGCCGGGACGGCACTGGAAACACCATATATTTT.

V is TRBV7-2 and J is TRBJ1-5; unclear D gene. This CDR3 is built from 16 residues. Per germline, CDR1 SGHTA and CDR2 FQGNSA. V lost 0 bases to trimming and J lost 1 base, with 10 bases between them. The CDR3 region has the DNA TGTGCCAGCAGCTTAGCGCTGGGCAACAGCAATCAGCCCCAGCATTTT. Translated, it gives CASSLALGNSNQPQHF.

The V gene is TRBV25-1, the J gene TRBJ2-7; TRBD2 might be the D (5 bases). The CDR3 covers 13 residues. Trimming took off 3 bases at V and 4 bases at J, with 10 bases between the two ends. Germline CDR1 and CDR2: MGHDK and SYGVNS. Here the CDR3 reads CASSDLTGYEQYF. In nucleotides, the CDR3 is TGTGCCAGCAGTGACTTGACGGGATACGAGCAGTACTTC.

This sequence joins TRBV19 and TRBJ2-5; TRBD1 might be the D (6 bases). Germline CDR1 LNHDA, CDR2 SQIVND (reference sequence). This CDR3 comprises 16 residues. Trimming left V 7 bases short and J 2 bases short, with 20 bases between. The CDR3 region is CASKESWMGAQETQYF. In DNA, the CDR3 is TGTGCCAGTAAAGAGAGCTGGATGGGGGCTCAAGAGACCCAGTACTTC.